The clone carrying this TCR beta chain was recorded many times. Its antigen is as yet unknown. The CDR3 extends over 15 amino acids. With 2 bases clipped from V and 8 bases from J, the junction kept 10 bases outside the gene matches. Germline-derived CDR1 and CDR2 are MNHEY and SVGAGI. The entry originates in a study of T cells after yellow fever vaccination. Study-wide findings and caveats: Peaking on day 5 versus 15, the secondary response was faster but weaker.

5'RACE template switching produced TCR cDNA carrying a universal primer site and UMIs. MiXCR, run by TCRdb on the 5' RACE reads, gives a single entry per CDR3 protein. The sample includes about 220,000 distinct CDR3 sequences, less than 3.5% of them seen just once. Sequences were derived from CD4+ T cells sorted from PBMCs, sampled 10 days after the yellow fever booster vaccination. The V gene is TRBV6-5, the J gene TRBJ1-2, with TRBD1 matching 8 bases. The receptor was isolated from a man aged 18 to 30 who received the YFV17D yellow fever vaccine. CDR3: CASSYPATGDGGYTF. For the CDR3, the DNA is TGTGCCAGCAGTTACCCCGCGACAGGGGATGGGGGCTACACCTTC.